These 2 T cell receptor beta chains were sequenced from one sample in a study of CD8 T cells in Susac syndrome. RNA amounts of 0.5 to 1 ug underwent reverse transcription with random hexamers. TCRdb re-analysed the immunoSEQ multiplex PCR reads in MiXCR, keeping a single row per CDR3 protein. The table has 150,000 to 160,000 distinct CDR3 sequences, 85% to 95% seen once. What was sequenced was CD4+ T cells from PBMCs. Receptor source: a human donor with Susac syndrome.

The chain carries TRBV5-4 and TRBJ2-1; TRBD2 matches 7 bases. The CDR3 consists of 15 residues. Germline CDR1 is SGHNT and CDR2 is YYREEE (reference sequence). After removal of 1 base from V and 5 bases from J, the junction contained 6 bases not matched to a gene. The CDR3 bases are TGTGCCAGCAGCTTGCGGGGGGTACATAACAATGAGCAGTTCTTC. This gives the protein CASSLRGVHNNEQFF.

V and J are TRBV3-1 and TRBJ2-3, with TRBD2 matching over 7 bases. Germline CDR1 and CDR2: LGHDT and YNNKEL (reference sequence). Losses at the gene ends were 3 bases for V and 1 base for J; bases not matched to a gene: 7. CDR3 length: 16 amino acids. The CDR3 DNA follows: TGTGCCAGCAGCCATCGCAGGACTAGAGGCACAGATACGCAGTATTTT. It yields the protein CASSHRRTRGTDTQYF.